One and the same sample provided the 5 T cell receptor beta chains below, sequenced in a study of T cell repertoires in cytomegalovirus infection. TCRdb called the reads again in MiXCR, with one record for every CDR3 protein. There are 290,000 or so distinct CDR3 sequences in the sample; roughly 23% occur only once, and about 14% lies in the top ten. Material: PBMCs. All receptors come from a human donor in good health (CMV status not recorded). Some clones in this sample may be carry-over from other donors' samples.

This clonotype has more than one count but fewer than ten. V is TRBV10-3 and J is TRBJ1-5; 7 bases match TRBD1. The CDR3 extends over 14 amino acids. CDR1 and CDR2 (germline): ENHRY, SYGVKD. The ends lost 0 bases at V and 4 bases at J; junction bases unmatched: 0. As DNA, the CDR3 is TGTGCCATCAGTGAGTCGACAGGGAATCAGCCCCAGCATTTT. Translated: CAISESTGNQPQHF.

Many counts were recorded for this clonotype. The chain joins TRBV7-9 to TRBJ2-7; D unclear. V gave up 0 bases and J gave up 0 bases, with 3 bases separating them. The germline CDR1 and CDR2 sequences are SEHNR and FQNEAQ (reference sequence). This CDR3 spans 13 amino acids. The CDR3 loop is CASSLAASYEQYF. The DNA of the CDR3 is TGTGCCAGCAGCTTAGCGGCCTCCTACGAGCAGTACTTC.

This clonotype was seen a few times. This chain links TRBV28 with TRBJ2-5; possibly TRBD1 or TRBD2 for D (6 bases each). V lost 3 bases, J lost 5 bases, and 13 bases lay in between. The CDR3 length is 14 residues. Per the germline V gene, CDR1 is MDHEN and CDR2 is SYDVKM. CDR3 in amino acids: CASSFYREDETQYF. In nucleotides, the CDR3 is TGTGCCAGCAGTTTCTACAGGGAGGATGAGACCCAGTACTTC.

The V gene is TRBV4-3, the J gene TRBJ1-1; D not certain. The CDR3 runs 15 residues. Trimming removed 0 bases from V and 0 bases from J, with 8 bases in between. Per germline, CDR1 LGHNA and CDR2 YSLEER. DNA of the CDR3: TGCGCCAGCAGCCAAGAATTATCCATGAACACTGAAGCTTTCTTT. It yields the protein CASSQELSMNTEAFF.

In its sample, this clonotype was seen a few times. The rearrangement uses TRBV7-6 and TRBJ1-6; 7 nucleotides agree with TRBD1. The junction had 10 bases not matched to a gene; V was cut back by 1 base and J by 10 bases. This CDR3 comprises 16 residues. Per the germline V gene, CDR1 is SGHVS and CDR2 is FNYEAQ. This CDR3 is CASSLVARGASSPLHF. CDR3 in DNA: TGTGCCAGCAGCTTAGTCGCCAGGGGGGCGAGCTCACCCCTCCACTTT.